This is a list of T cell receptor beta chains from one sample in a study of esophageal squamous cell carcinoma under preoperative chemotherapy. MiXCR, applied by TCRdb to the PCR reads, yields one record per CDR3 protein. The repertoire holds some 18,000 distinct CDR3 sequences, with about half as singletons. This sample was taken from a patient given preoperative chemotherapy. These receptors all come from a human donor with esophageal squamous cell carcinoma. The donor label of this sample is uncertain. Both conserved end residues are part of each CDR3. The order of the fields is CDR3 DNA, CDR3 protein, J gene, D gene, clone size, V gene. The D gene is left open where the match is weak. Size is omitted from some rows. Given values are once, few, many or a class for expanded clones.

TGTGCCAGCAGTGTATTTACTATCACGGGAAGTCCCGGGGAGCTGTTTTTT | CASSVFTITGSPGELFF | TRBJ2-2 | NA | many | TRBV6-1
TGTGCTAGCAGCTCGGGTGTCGCGGGGGGCGCCAAAAACACCCAGTACTTC | CASSSGVAGGAKNTQYF | TRBJ2-4 | TRBD2 | NA | TRBV7-2
TGTGCGGGCAGCGGGTGCCTAGCCCAAGATACGCAGTATTTT | CAGSGCLAQDTQYF | TRBJ2-3 | NA | NA | TRBV7-2
TGTGCCAGCAGCCGCCCCTCGCTGGGTAGGGCGACTAATGAAAAACTGTTTTTT | CASSRPSLGRATNEKLFF | TRBJ1-4 | NA | NA | TRBV5-4
TGTGCCAGCAGCTCTACCACTAGCGGAATCGTATATAGCACAGATACGCAGTATTTT | CASSSTTSGIVYSTDTQYF | TRBJ2-3 | TRBD2 | many | TRBV11-1
TGTGCCACCAGCAGAGCTCGAGCGGGCCTTGCAGATACGCAGTATTTT | CATSRARAGLADTQYF | TRBJ2-3 | NA | NA | TRBV15
TGTGCCAGCAGCTTGCGACACAGGGTCAATGAGCAGTTCTTC | CASSLRHRVNEQFF | TRBJ2-1 | NA | few | TRBV11-3
TGTGCCAGCAGCTTAGATGGAACCGACCCTTTCGGGGGGGCGGGTTACGAGCAGTACTTC | CASSLDGTDPFGGAGYEQYF | TRBJ2-7 | TRBD2 | NA | TRBV11-3
TGTGCCAGCAGCTTAGGAGGTCTGACTGGAAACACCATATATTTT | CASSLGGLTGNTIYF | TRBJ1-3 | NA | once | TRBV7-9
TGTGCCAGCAGCTGGAATAGCGGGAGGGCCGGTAATGAGCAGTACTTC | CASSWNSGRAGNEQYF | TRBJ2-5 | TRBD2 | many | TRBV7-3
TGTGCCAGCAGTTTTGATGGGGAGAATTATGGCTACACCTTC | CASSFDGENYGYTF | TRBJ1-2 | NA | many | TRBV12-3/TRBV12-4
TGTGCGAGCAGCCGGGCCGCGGAGGGCGCCCCCCAGTACTTC | CASSRAAEGAPQYF | TRBJ2-5 | NA | NA | TRBV7-3
TGTGCCCGCGGCTTGGGGCGGGGAGCCGAAAACACTCAGTACTTC | CARGLGRGAENTQYF | TRBJ2-4 | NA | NA | TRBV7-3
TGTGCCAGCAGCTTGGCGGGACTATCAAACAATGAGCAGTTCTTC | CASSLAGLSNNEQFF | TRBJ2-1 | TRBD2 | large | TRBV7-2
TGTGCCAGCAGCTTAGTTACTAGCGGGACGGGTTCCAATGAGCAGTTCTTC | CASSLVTSGTGSNEQFF | TRBJ2-1 | TRBD2 | NA | TRBV7-8
TGTGCCAGCAGGGGCAGCGGGGGCCGGGACCCAGATACGCAGTACTTT | CASRGSGGRDPDTQYF | TRBJ2-3 | TRBD2 | NA | TRBV27
TGCGCCAGCAGCGCCGGGACCGCGAAAGAAGATACGCAGTATTTT | CASSAGTAKEDTQYF | TRBJ2-3 | NA | NA | TRBV10-1
TGCGCCAGCAGCTTGGGAGACAGGGCAAATGAGCAGTTCTTC | CASSLGDRANEQFF | TRBJ2-1 | TRBD1 | NA | TRBV5-1
TGTGCCAGCAGCGAGCTAGCGGGAGCAAACCCCGGGGAGCTGTTTTTT | CASSELAGANPGELFF | TRBJ2-2 | TRBD2 | few | TRBV7-8
TGTGCCAGCAGCTTAGCTGTCCCGGGGTTTACTCAGTTCTTC | CASSLAVPGFTQFF | TRBJ2-1 | NA | many | TRBV11-2
TGTGCCAGCAGCTTAGCGGGAGGACCGGGGGAGCTGTTTTTT | CASSLAGGPGELFF | TRBJ2-2 | TRBD2 | NA | TRBV7-3
TGTGCCAGCAGCTTAGTAGGTGGCCTACTAACCTCCTACGAGCAGTACTTC | CASSLVGGLLTSYEQYF | TRBJ2-7 | NA | many | TRBV7-2
TGTGCCAGCAGCACCTCGGCGGGAGGGGGAGTCAATGAGCAGTTCTTC | CASSTSAGGGVNEQFF | TRBJ2-1 | TRBD2 | many | TRBV7-2
TGTGCCAGCAGTTTATATATGGGGAGGAGCAAAAACATTCAGTACTTC | CASSLYMGRSKNIQYF | TRBJ2-4 | NA | many | TRBV28
TGTGCCAGCAGCTTAGCCAAACTAGCGGGAGGGTCAGATACGCAGTATTTT | CASSLAKLAGGSDTQYF | TRBJ2-3 | TRBD2 | NA | TRBV7-9
TGTGCCAGCAGCGCAAGTGGGACCCCTGGGGGCCAGTACTTC | CASSASGTPGGQYF | TRBJ2-5 | NA | many | TRBV7-2
TGTGCCAGCAGCTTAGTAGGCGGCAAGACTAGCGGGAGCGTCACCCGACCTGGGGCATACGAGCAGTACTTC | CASSLVGGKTSGSVTRPGAYEQYF | TRBJ2-7 | TRBD2 | large | TRBV7-7
TGTGCCAGCAGCTTAGCCAAACTAGCGGGAGGGGAGACCCAGTACTTC | CASSLAKLAGGETQYF | TRBJ2-5 | TRBD2 | many | TRBV7-9
TGTGCCAGCAGCTTCAGCGGGAGGGCCTCCTACGAGCAGTACTTC | CASSFSGRASYEQYF | TRBJ2-7 | TRBD2 | large | TRBV7-2
TGTGCCAGCAGCTTAGCAGGACTAGCGGGAAGGGAGCAGTACTTC | CASSLAGLAGREQYF | TRBJ2-7 | TRBD2 | many | TRBV7-9
TGTGCCAGCCGCCCGTCGGGGGTCGGCGCCAAAGACACGCAGTATTTC | CASRPSGVGAKDTQYF | TRBJ2-3 | NA | NA | TRBV11-2
TGTGCCAGCAGCCCACCCAGGGGGTGGTACGAGCAGTACTTC | CASSPPRGWYEQYF | TRBJ2-7 | TRBD1 | NA | TRBV28
TGTGCCAGCAACGGAGACTCTACAGATACGCAGTATTTT | CASNGDSTDTQYF | TRBJ2-3 | NA | NA | TRBV12-3/TRBV12-4